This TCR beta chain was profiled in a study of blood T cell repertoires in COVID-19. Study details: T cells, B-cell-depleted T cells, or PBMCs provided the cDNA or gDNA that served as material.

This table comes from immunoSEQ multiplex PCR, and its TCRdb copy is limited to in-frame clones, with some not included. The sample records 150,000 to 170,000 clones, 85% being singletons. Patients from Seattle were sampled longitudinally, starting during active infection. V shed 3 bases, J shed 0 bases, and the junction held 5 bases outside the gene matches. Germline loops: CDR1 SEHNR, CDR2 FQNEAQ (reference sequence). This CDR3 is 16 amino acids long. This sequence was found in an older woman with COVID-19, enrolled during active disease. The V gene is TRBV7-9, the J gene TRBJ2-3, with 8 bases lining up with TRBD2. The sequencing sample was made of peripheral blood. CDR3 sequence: CASSLASGSSTDTQYF. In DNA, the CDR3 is TGTGCCAGCAGCTTGGCTAGCGGGTCTAGCACAGATACGCAGTATTTT.